This T cell receptor (beta chain) was profiled in a study of blood T cell repertoires in COVID-19. Within 2 weeks before study entry, exposed participants met a COVID-19 case. The CDR3 has 14 residues. Germline CDR1 reads SGHTA; CDR2 reads FQGNSA. With 3 bases removed from V and 5 bases from J, the gap between germline ends came to 11 bases. Profiled with immunoSEQ multiplex PCR; TCRdb holds only in-frame clones, not every one. This repertoire shows around 200,000 clones, approximately 86% found once; its top ten account for roughly 4.5%. The source of this sequence is a woman aged 30 to 39 who had been exposed to COVID-19. Specimen: PBMCs or T cells enriched from blood (not recorded which). The V gene is TRBV7-2, the J gene TRBJ2-1; D remains unclear. CDR3 loop: CASSFTHQDNEQFF. The DNA of the CDR3 is TGTGCCAGCAGCTTTACACATCAAGACAATGAGCAGTTCTTC.